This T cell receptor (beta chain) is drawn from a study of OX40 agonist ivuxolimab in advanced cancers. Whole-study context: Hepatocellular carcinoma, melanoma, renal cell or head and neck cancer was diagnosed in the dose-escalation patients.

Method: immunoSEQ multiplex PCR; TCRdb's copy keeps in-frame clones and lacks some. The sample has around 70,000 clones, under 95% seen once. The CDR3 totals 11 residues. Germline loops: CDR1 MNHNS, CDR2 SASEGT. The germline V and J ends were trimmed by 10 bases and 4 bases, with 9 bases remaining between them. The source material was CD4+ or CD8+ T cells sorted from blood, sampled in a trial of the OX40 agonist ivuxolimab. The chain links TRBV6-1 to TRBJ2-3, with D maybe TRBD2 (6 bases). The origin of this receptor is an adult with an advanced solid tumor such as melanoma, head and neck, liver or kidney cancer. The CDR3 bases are TGTGCCATTGGAGGGGCAGATACGCAGTATTTT. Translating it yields CAIGGADTQYF.